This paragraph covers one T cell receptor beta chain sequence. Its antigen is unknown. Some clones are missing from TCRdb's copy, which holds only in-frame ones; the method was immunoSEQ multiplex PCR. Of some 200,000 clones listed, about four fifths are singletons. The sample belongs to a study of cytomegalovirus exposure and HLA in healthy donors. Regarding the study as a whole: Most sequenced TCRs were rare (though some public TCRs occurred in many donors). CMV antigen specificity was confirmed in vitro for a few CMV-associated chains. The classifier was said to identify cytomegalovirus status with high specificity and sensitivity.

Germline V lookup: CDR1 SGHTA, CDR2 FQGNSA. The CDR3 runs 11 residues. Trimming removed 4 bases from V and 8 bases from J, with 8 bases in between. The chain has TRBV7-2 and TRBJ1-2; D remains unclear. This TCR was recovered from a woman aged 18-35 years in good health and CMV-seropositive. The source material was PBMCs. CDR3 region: CASSSNLGYTF. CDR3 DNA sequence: TGTGCCAGCAGCTCGAACTTGGGCTACACCTTC.